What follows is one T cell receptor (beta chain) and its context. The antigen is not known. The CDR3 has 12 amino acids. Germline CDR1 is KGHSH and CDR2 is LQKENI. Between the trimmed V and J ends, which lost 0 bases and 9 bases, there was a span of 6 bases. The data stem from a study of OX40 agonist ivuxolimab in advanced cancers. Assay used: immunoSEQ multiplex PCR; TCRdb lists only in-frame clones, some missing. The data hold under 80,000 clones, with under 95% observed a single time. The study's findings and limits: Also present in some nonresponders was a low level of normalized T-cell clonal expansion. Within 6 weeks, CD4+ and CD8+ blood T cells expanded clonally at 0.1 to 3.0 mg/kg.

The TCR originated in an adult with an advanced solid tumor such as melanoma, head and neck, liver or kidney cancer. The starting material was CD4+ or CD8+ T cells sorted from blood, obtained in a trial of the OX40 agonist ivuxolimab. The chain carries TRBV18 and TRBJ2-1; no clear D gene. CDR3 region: CASSPPSVEQFF. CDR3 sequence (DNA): TGTGCCAGCTCACCACCGAGCGTTGAGCAGTTCTTC.